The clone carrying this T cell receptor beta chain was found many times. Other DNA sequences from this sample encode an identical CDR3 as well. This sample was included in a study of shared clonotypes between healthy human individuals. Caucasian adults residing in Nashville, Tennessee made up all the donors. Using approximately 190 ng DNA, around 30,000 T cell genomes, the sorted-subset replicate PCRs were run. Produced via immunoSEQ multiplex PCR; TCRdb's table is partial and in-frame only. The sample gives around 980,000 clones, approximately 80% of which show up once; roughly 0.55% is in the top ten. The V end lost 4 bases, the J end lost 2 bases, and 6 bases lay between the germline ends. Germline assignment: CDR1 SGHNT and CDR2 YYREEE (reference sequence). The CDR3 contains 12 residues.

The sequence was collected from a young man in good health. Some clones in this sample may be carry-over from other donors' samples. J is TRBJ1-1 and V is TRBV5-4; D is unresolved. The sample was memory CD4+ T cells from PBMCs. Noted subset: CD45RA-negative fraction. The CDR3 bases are TGTGCCAGCAGCATGGCCAACACTGAAGCTTTCTTT. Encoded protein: CASSMANTEAFF.